The entry that follows covers one T cell receptor (beta chain) sequence. The target antigen is unknown. As originally analysed: ImmunoSEQ gave junction-only sequences without quality scores, so filtering differed. Sequenced by immunoSEQ multiplex PCR; TCRdb stores in-frame clones only, minus some. That table is the source of V, J and clone size, and D and trimming were worked out from the DNA. In the table there are around 690,000 clones, about nine tenths of which are singletons. The CDR3 length is 16 residues. The germline V gene encodes CDR1 MGHRA and CDR2 YSYEKL. V gave up 4 bases and J gave up 3 bases; unmatched junction bases: 7. This sample was taken from a study of shared clonotypes between healthy human individuals. Whole-study context: The study used three CD4 naive, three CD4 memory, two CD8 naive and one CD8 memory plate per donor. Study-wide findings and caveats: Clonotypes shared by all four donors outscored non-shared clonotypes in generation probability.

Sequencing was done on a sample of memory CD8+ T cells from PBMCs. Subset here: CD45RO+ cells pooled with CCR7-negative TemRA cells. The genes are TRBV4-1 and TRBJ2-4, with TRBD1 matching over 9 bases. The sequence came from a man aged 18 to 29 in good health. Some clones in this sample may be carry-over from other donors' samples. The DNA of the CDR3 is TGCGCCAGCAGCCTACAGGGGGCCGATGGCAAAAACATTCAGTACTTC. Amino acid sequence: CASSLQGADGKNIQYF.